Here is one TCR beta chain with its context. Its recognized antigen is unknown. Nothing much larger sits one base from this clone, and base qualities are not available. The data were taken from a study of shared clonotypes between healthy human individuals (dated by TCRdb to the early 2020s). Broadly, across the study: A few men and a couple of women, aged 18 to 49 years, made up the cohort. For each donor, CD4 naive and CD4 memory were each run on three plates, CD8 naive on two plates, and CD8 memory on one plate. The study deeply sequenced blood TCR repertoires of about five healthy adults to estimate repertoire size and the extent of clonotype sharing between individuals. Libraries were prepared and TCR repertoires were sequenced by different laboratories using diverse techniques, in order to increase sequencing depth and limit assay-specific biases. Per donor, leukapheresis produced somewhere between about 0.85 and 9.5 billion PBMCs. Study-wide conclusions, independent of this receptor: Sharing across several donors was observed for roughly 5.4% of naive CD4, 3% to 3.5% of naive CD8, 2% to 2.5% of memory CD4, and roughly 0.4% of memory CD8 clonotypes. Sampling was limited to blood, and TCR repertoires in tissue likely differ from TCR repertoires in blood. Because the study included a small number of donors, the genetic and exposure-history diversity represented was limited. Estimated clonotype richness was generally larger for naive than for memory subsets. Based on pairwise subsampling, the degree of clonotype sharing among donors was expected to be affected by sequencing depth. Higher generation probabilities were observed for clonotypes shared by all four sorted-subset donors than for non-shared clonotypes. Rarefaction of sorted-subset datasets indicated incomplete sequencing despite the large sequencing depth.

Between the V and J ends, shortened by 3 bases and 0 bases respectively, the junction contains 9 bases. CDR3 length: 14 amino acids, cysteine to phenylalanine. The DNA shown is the 42-base CDR3, in frame from base 1. CDR1 and CDR2, per the germline V gene, are KGHSY and FQNENV. Using the deep immunoSEQ assay, multiplex PCR amplified TCR CDR3 regions from genomic DNA. Genomic DNA extracted from each cell subset was distributed evenly over all wells of several immunoSEQ 96-well plates, and each plate served as one replicate. Each replicate PCR for sorted subsets received about 200 ng genomic DNA, equal to 28,000 or so T cell genomes. Purified libraries were measured with a Qubit 3.0 fluorometer, size-checked on a Bioanalyzer 2100, and measured again with the KAPA Library Quantification kit. Every immunoSEQ 96-well plate was sequenced on a separate single-read 150-cycle Illumina NextSeq 550 flow cell. On the authors' methods: The immunoSEQ output contained only junctional sequences without quality scores, so filtering could not match that applied to full-length reads. To assign V/J genes and CDR3, sequences were annotated against IMGT germline references using PyIR, a Python wrapper for IgBLAST v1.9. Reads were filtered out if the reads had weak V/J assignments (E-value above 1e-6), no CDR3, stop codons, out-of-frame junctions, or ambiguous translated residues. A V3J clonotype was defined by an identical inferred V gene, J gene, and CDR3 amino acid sequence. To compute the percentage overlap between repertoires, the number of shared unique clonotypes was divided by the size of the smaller repertoire. Richness of each repertoire was evaluated using RTK rarefaction, the Chao1 estimator, and Recon v2.1 estimates of unobserved clonotypes. Generation probabilities for all TCRbeta clonotypes obtained by the gDNA method from a handful of donors were computed using OLGA. In TCRdb, the immuneACCESS table is reduced to in-frame sequences with V and J assigned. These tables do not hold every clone; where another copy was compared, an unresolved V gene accounts for under half, and the others remain unexplained. That table gives V, J and clone size, and the DNA gave D and trimming. Within this sample are under 1 million clones, with around 92% of them counted one time only. The top ten hold 24% of the sample.

CD8 naive samples were CD45RO-negative cells positively selected for CCR7, giving a CD45RA+CCR7+ population that excluded TemRA cells. The donors were healthy, HIV-negative adults who had no recently reported acute infections or vaccinations. Only Caucasian adults living in Nashville, Tennessee, USA were represented among the donors. Blood was collected by leukapheresis, and PBMCs were isolated by Ficoll-Histopaque density gradient centrifugation and then cryopreserved in liquid nitrogen vapor phase. Purity and quantity of every magnetically sorted T cell population were checked by analytical flow cytometry. From each sorted fraction, genomic DNA was isolated and quantified by UV absorbance on a Nanodrop 2000c.

The chain is encoded by TRBV16 joined to TRBJ2-7; confidence is insufficient to name the D gene. This TCR came from a man aged 30 to 45 in good health. Sequencing used naive CD8+ T cells sorted from blood. Sample cell subset or site, as interpreted from the label and publication: CD45RA+CCR7+. This receptor has the CDR3 CASSQLGSSYEQYF. The base sequence is TGTGCCAGCAGCCAGTTAGGGTCCTCCTACGAGCAGTACTTC.